What follows are 26 T cell receptor beta chains derived from one specimen sequenced in a study of cytomegalovirus exposure and HLA in healthy donors. The PCR was carried out with 60 Vbeta primers and 13 Jbeta primers. TCRdb keeps only in-frame clones here, not all; method: immunoSEQ multiplex PCR. Reported are some 160,000 clones; the ten largest clones contain approximately 2%. Sequences were obtained from PBMCs. All receptors come from a man aged 25 to 45 in good health and CMV-seronegative.

The CDR3 bases are TGTGCCAGCAGCACCCCGTTGGAGGGGGCGGGTGGCTACACCTTC. This translates into CASSTPLEGAGGYTF. The V gene is TRBV7-9, the J gene TRBJ1-2, with 7 bases aligning to TRBD1. Trimming cost V 5 bases and J 7 bases; bases outside gene matches: 13. The CDR3 has 15 amino acids. CDR1 is SEHNR, CDR2 FQNEAQ, per germline (reference sequence).

V gene TRBV27 combines with J gene TRBJ1-4, with 7 positions matching TRBD1. V lost 3 bases, J lost 6 bases, and 4 bases stayed unmatched. This CDR3 has 14 amino acids. Germline V gene sequence: CDR1 MNHEY, CDR2 SMNVEV (reference sequence). The CDR3 region has the DNA TGTGCCAGCAGTTTCACAGGGGTGTATGAAAAACTGTTTTTT. Its protein is CASSFTGVYEKLFF. The variable domain in full, with the rest retrieved from reference TRBV27 and TRBJ1-4, is EAQVTQNPRYLITVTGKKLTVTCSQNMNHEYMSWYRQDPGLGLRQIYYSMNVEVTDKGDVPEGYKVSRKEKRNFPLILESPSPNQTSLYFCASSFTGVYEKLFFGSGTQLSVL.

This chain links TRBV4-3 with TRBJ2-7; D is possibly TRBD1 (5 bases). The V gene lost 1 base and the J gene lost 1 base, with 11 bases spanning the gap. There are 15 residues in the CDR3. Germline-derived CDR1 and CDR2 are LGHNA and YSLEER. CDR3 residues: CASSQATEPSYEQYF. The CDR3 DNA sequence: TGCGCCAGCAGCCAAGCGACAGAGCCTTCCTACGAGCAGTACTTC.

Concerning this clone itself: Other DNA sequences in the same sample also yield this CDR3. The chain is built from TRBV7-9 and TRBJ2-7; TRBD1 is a possible D gene (5 bases). The V and J ends lost 2 bases and 5 bases respectively, with 10 bases between them. Germline V gene data show CDR1 as SEHNR and CDR2 as FQNEAQ (reference sequence). The length of the CDR3 is 13 residues. The CDR3 nucleotides are TGTGCCAGCAGCTTATCTGGGGCGGACGAGCAGTACTTC. Its translation: CASSLSGADEQYF.

V gene TRBV7-2 combines with J gene TRBJ2-7; TRBD2 aligns across 10 bases. With 5 bases clipped from V and 0 bases from J, the junction kept 10 bases outside the gene matches. Germline CDR1 is SGHTA and CDR2 is FQGNSA. The CDR3 has 17 amino acids. CDR3 sequence (DNA): TGTGCCAGCAGCGCGGGGACCCTAGCGGGAGACTCCTACGAGCAGTACTTC. This codes for CASSAGTLAGDSYEQYF. Full variable domain (outside the CDR3, taken from reference TRBV7-2 and TRBJ2-7): GAGVSQSPSNKVTEKGKDVELRCDPISGHTALYWYRQSLGQGLEFLIYFQGNSAPDKSGLPSDRFSAERTGGSVSTLTIQRTQQEDSAVYLCASSAGTLAGDSYEQYFGPGTRLTVT.

V is TRBV6-5 and J is TRBJ1-6, with D unresolved. This CDR3 has 15 amino acids. From germline, CDR1 is MNHEY and CDR2 SVGAGI. V gave up 0 bases and J gave up 9 bases, with 12 bases separating them. The CDR3 sequence is CASSYSSQSGSPLHF. As DNA, the CDR3 is TGTGCCAGCAGTTACTCGAGTCAAAGTGGTTCACCCCTCCACTTT.

This chain joins TRBV5-6 and TRBJ2-1; no definite D call. Trimming cost V 2 bases and J 6 bases, with 6 bases left between them. The germline gives CDR1 SGHDT, CDR2 YYEEEE. This CDR3 spans 12 amino acids. The CDR3 loop reads CASSLISNEQFF. The CDR3 DNA is TGTGCCAGCAGCTTAATTAGCAATGAGCAGTTCTTC.

This chain links TRBV5-1 with TRBJ2-7; D uncertain. Trimming removed 4 bases at V and 5 bases at J, with 13 bases between. CDR3 length: 13 amino acids. Germline V gives CDR1 SGHRS, CDR2 YFSETQ. CDR3 DNA: TGCGCCAGCAGCCGACCGGGTCTAGACGAGCAGTACTTC. Translation gives CASSRPGLDEQYF. Full variable domain (rest looked up from reference TRBV5-1 and TRBJ2-7): KAGVTQTPRYLIKTRGQQVTLSCSPISGHRSVSWYQQTPGQGLQFLFEYFSETQRNKGNFPGRFSGRQFSNSRSEMNVSTLELGDSALYLCASSRPGLDEQYFGPGTRLTVT.

In DNA, the CDR3 is TGTGCCAGCAGCTGGGACAGGGGGTATGGCTACACCTTC. Residues: CASSWDRGYGYTF. The chain carries TRBV5-6 and TRBJ1-2, with 11 bases aligning to TRBD1. Germline trimming cut 3 bases from V and 5 bases from J; bases unmatched to any gene: 0. Per germline, CDR1 SGHDT and CDR2 YYEEEE. The CDR3 has 13 residues.

The genes are TRBV7-9 and TRBJ2-2; 8 bases match TRBD2. The J segment lost 6 bases and the V segment lost 4 bases, leaving 13 bases of the junction unmatched. The CDR3 is 17 amino acids. Germline lookup yields CDR1 SEHNR and CDR2 FQNEAQ (reference sequence). CDR3 in amino acids: CASSSLSGRWNPGELFF. CDR3 bases: TGTGCCAGCAGCTCCTTAAGCGGGAGATGGAATCCCGGGGAGCTGTTTTTT. Variable domain in full (rest from reference TRBV7-9 and TRBJ2-2): DTGVSQNPRHKITKRGQNVTFRCDPISEHNRLYWYRQTLGQGPEFLTYFQNEAQLEKSRLLSDRFSAERPKGSFSTLEIQRTEQGDSAMYLCASSSLSGRWNPGELFFGEGSRLTVL.

The chain combines TRBV30 with TRBJ2-1, with 8 bases fitting TRBD1. Trimming at V came to 2 bases and at J to 8 bases, leaving 11 bases not matched to a gene. From germline, CDR1 is GTSNPN and CDR2 SVGIG (reference sequence). The length of the CDR3 is 15 residues. The CDR3 loop reads CAWSKGTTGADEQFF. The CDR3 DNA reads TGTGCCTGGAGTAAGGGGACGACAGGGGCCGATGAGCAGTTCTTC.

CDR3 DNA: TGTGCCAGCTCACCCCCGCAGGGGGCCGGGGAGCTGTTTTTT. Protein sequence: CASSPPQGAGELFF. The chain links TRBV18 to TRBJ2-2; 7 bases match TRBD1. CDR1 is KGHSH, CDR2 LQKENI, per germline. V lost 3 bases, J lost 6 bases, and 4 bases stayed unmatched. The CDR3 spans 14 residues.

The genes are TRBV7-8 and TRBJ2-1, with D tentatively TRBD2 (6 bases). Looked up from germline, CDR1 is SGHVS and CDR2 is FQNEAQ. There are 12 residues in the CDR3. V was clipped by 5 bases and J by 15 bases, with 17 bases between them. CDR3 amino acids: CASSPETRPPFF. The CDR3 coding sequence is TGTGCCAGCAGCCCCGAGACTAGACCCCCGTTCTTC.

This rearrangement joins TRBV13 to TRBJ2-1, with 11 bases matching TRBD2. The V gene end was trimmed by 1 base and the J gene end by 0 bases; junction bases not matched to a gene: 11. The CDR3 runs 20 residues. Per the germline V gene, CDR1 is PRHDT and CDR2 is FYEKMQ (reference sequence). This chain's CDR3 is CASSLEGLAETPSSYNEQFF. The CDR3 DNA follows: TGTGCCAGCAGCTTAGAGGGACTAGCGGAAACTCCCAGCTCCTACAATGAGCAGTTCTTC.

The J gene is TRBJ2-5, the V gene TRBV7-6, with D perhaps matching TRBD1 (6 bases). Trimming took 7 bases from V and 8 from J, leaving 20 bases between them. Germline V gene lookup returns CDR1 SGHVS and CDR2 FNYEAQ. CDR3 length equals 14 residues. The DNA of the CDR3 is TGTGCCAGCACCATACTTAGAGTGGGGGCAACCCAGTACTTC. Translating it yields CASTILRVGATQYF. The full variable domain, its missing parts supplied by reference TRBV7-6 and TRBJ2-5, is GAGVSQSPRYKVTKRGQDVALRCDPISGHVSLYWYRQALGQGPEFLTYFNYEAQQDKSGLPNDRFSAERPEGSISTLTIQRTEQRDSAMYRCASTILRVGATQYFGPGTRLLVL.

The chain couples TRBV2 to TRBJ1-4, with D unresolved. Looked up from germline, CDR1 is SNHLY and CDR2 is FYNNEI. This CDR3 region has 14 residues. V lost 1 base and J lost 7, with 10 bases in between. The CDR3 coding sequence is TGTGCCAGCAGTGAAGGGTACGGGATTGAAAAACTGTTTTTT. The encoded protein is CASSEGYGIEKLFF.

The rearrangement joins TRBV25-1 to TRBJ2-2, with a possible D match to TRBD1 (6 bases). Trimming removed 8 bases from V and 2 bases from J, with 12 bases in between. Germline V gene sequence: CDR1 MGHDK, CDR2 SYGVNS. The CDR3 runs to 14 residues. CDR3 coding DNA: TGTGCCAGCGAAACAGGGCCTAACACCGGGGAGCTGTTTTTT. It translates to CASETGPNTGELFF.

V usage is TRBV2 and J usage is TRBJ2-7, with D possibly TRBD1 on 6 matching bases. Germline V CDR1 and CDR2: SNHLY, FYNNEI. Trimming cost V 0 bases and J 4 bases, with 7 bases left between them. This CDR3 has 13 amino acids. The CDR3 here is CASSEAQGYEQYF. The CDR3 region has the DNA TGTGCCAGCAGTGAAGCGCAGGGGTACGAGCAGTACTTC.

The chain links TRBV28 to TRBJ1-5; 8 positions agree with TRBD1. V lost 6 bases and J lost 3; bases outside the gene matches: 10. CDR3 size: 16 residues. The germline V gene has CDR1 MDHEN and CDR2 SYDVKM. The CDR3 here is CASRSGTGQSNQPQHF. The CDR3 coding sequence is TGTGCCAGCAGGTCGGGGACAGGACAATCCAATCAGCCCCAGCATTTT.

The CDR3 region has the DNA TGTGCCAGCAGCGCCCTCACAGGGGGGAACACTGAAGCTTTCTTT. Its translation: CASSALTGGNTEAFF. J is TRBJ1-1 and V is TRBV9; the match to TRBD1 covers 8 bases. With V trimmed by 3 bases and J by 1 base, 5 bases remained unmatched. CDR3 length equals 15 residues. Germline V gives CDR1 SGDLS, CDR2 YYNGEE.

The chain recombines TRBV7-2 with TRBJ2-7, with 7 bases aligning to TRBD1. With V trimmed by 3 bases and J by 1 base, 3 bases remained unmatched. The CDR3 consists of 14 residues. Germline CDR1 is SGHTA and CDR2 is FQGNSA. CDR3 nucleotide sequence: TGTGCCAGCAGCTTCGACAGGGTATCCTACGAGCAGTACTTC. It is translated as CASSFDRVSYEQYF.

V and J are TRBV7-2 and TRBJ2-7, with D possibly matching TRBD1 (6 bases). Germline assignment: CDR1 SGHTA and CDR2 FQGNSA. The CDR3 totals 14 residues. Trimming took 4 bases from V and 0 from J, leaving 10 bases between them. The CDR3 bases are TGTGCCAGCAGCTCCACGGACAGCTCCTACGAGCAGTACTTC. Encoded protein: CASSSTDSSYEQYF.

V usage is TRBV7-8 and J usage is TRBJ1-2; unclear D gene. This CDR3 contains 12 residues. The V end lost 1 base, the J end lost 4 bases, and 4 bases lay between the germline ends. Germline values: CDR1 SGHVS, CDR2 FQNEAQ. Here the CDR3 DNA reads TGTGCCAGCAGCTTAGTGAGCTATGGCTACACCTTC. Its protein is CASSLVSYGYTF.

In regard to this clone: Other DNA sequences of this sample code for an identical CDR3. The CDR3 loop reads CASRTGNEQFF. As DNA, the CDR3 is TGCGCCAGCCGGACAGGGAATGAGCAGTTCTTC. V usage is TRBV5-1 and J usage is TRBJ2-1, with 8 bases identical to TRBD1. Germline trimming cut 7 bases from V and 7 bases from J; bases unmatched to any gene: 1. This CDR3 has 11 residues. Looked up from germline, CDR1 is SGHRS and CDR2 is YFSETQ.

V is TRBV4-3 and J is TRBJ1-2, with 9 bases matching TRBD1. Germline V lookup: CDR1 LGHNA, CDR2 YSLEER. This CDR3 comprises 15 residues. The V and J ends lost 4 bases and 1 base, in that order; junction bases with no gene match: 4. This chain's CDR3 is CASSLGTGINYGYTF. The CDR3 DNA is TGCGCCAGCAGCCTAGGGACAGGGATTAACTATGGCTACACCTTC.

V gene TRBV6-1 combines with J gene TRBJ1-5; weak D call: TRBD1 (5 bases). The V end was cut by 4 bases, the J end by 0 bases, with 16 bases between. In germline, CDR1 is MNHNS, CDR2 SASEGT. This CDR3 is 17 amino acids long. CDR3 residues: CASSVWQGSYSNQPQHF. DNA of the CDR3: TGTGCCAGCAGTGTGTGGCAGGGAAGTTATAGCAATCAGCCCCAGCATTTT.